One and the same sample provided the 5 T cell receptor beta chains below, sequenced in a study of OX40 agonist ivuxolimab in advanced cancers. The repertoire was sequenced with immunoSEQ multiplex PCR; TCRdb's copy has only in-frame clones and lacks some. The repertoire holds 95,000 to 100,000 clones, with roughly 88% as singletons. The specimen comprised CD4+ or CD8+ T cells sorted from blood, sampled in a trial of the OX40 agonist ivuxolimab. These receptors all stem from an adult with an advanced solid tumor such as melanoma, head and neck, liver or kidney cancer.

The chain joins TRBV4-3 to TRBJ2-6, with D possibly TRBD2 on 5 matching bases. Germline loops: CDR1 LGHNA, CDR2 YSLEER. V gave up 4 bases and J gave up 3 bases, with 16 bases separating them. There are 17 residues in the CDR3. The CDR3 coding sequence is TGCGCCAGCAGCCCCCGGAACCGGGCGGGTGGGGCCAACGTCCTGACTTTC. It yields the protein CASSPRNRAGGANVLTF.

The rearrangement joins TRBV14 to TRBJ1-1, with TRBD1 as a possible D gene (5 bases). V gave up 2 bases and J gave up 0 bases, with 10 bases separating them. The CDR3 is 15 amino acids. Germline V gene data show CDR1 as SGHDN and CDR2 as FVKESK. In nucleotides, the CDR3 is TGTGCCAGCAGCCAAACTCCAGGGATGAACACTGAAGCTTTCTTT. This gives the protein CASSQTPGMNTEAFF.

On this clone: The junction differs from germline at one of its ends, possibly a read error. This chain joins TRBV7-9 and TRBJ1-4, with D perhaps TRBD1 (6 bases). There are 15 residues in the CDR3. Germline CDR1 reads SEHNR; CDR2 reads FQNEAQ (reference sequence). DNA of the CDR3: TGCGCCAGCAGCTTTCAACAGGGTCCTAATGAAAAACTGTTTTTT. Translated: CASSFQQGPNEKLFF.

The V and J genes are TRBV13 and TRBJ2-6; tentative D call: TRBD1 (5 bases). Germline loops: CDR1 PRHDT, CDR2 FYEKMQ (reference sequence). The CDR3 contains 18 residues. The V gene lost 5 bases and the J gene lost 2 bases, with 19 bases spanning the gap. CDR3: CASSLAMFSGTGANVLTF. CDR3 in DNA: TGTGCCAGCAGCCTTGCTATGTTTTCAGGGACTGGGGCCAACGTCCTGACTTTC.

This chain links TRBV2 with TRBJ1-2, with 9 bases that match TRBD1. J gave up 3 bases and V 9 bases, and 5 bases lay outside the gene matches. The CDR3 runs 13 residues. From germline, CDR1 is SNHLY and CDR2 FYNNEI. In nucleotides, the CDR3 is TGTGCCAGGACTACAGGGGGCTACTATGGCTACACCTTC. Amino acids: CARTTGGYYGYTF.